This record concerns one T cell receptor beta chain sequence. Its target is not known. The germline V and J ends were trimmed by 1 base and 9 bases, with 19 bases remaining between them. Germline V lookup: CDR1 SGHTA, CDR2 FQGNSA. CDR3 length: 16 amino acids. Data came from immunoSEQ multiplex PCR; TCRdb stores just in-frame clones and leaves some out. The data contain roughly 260,000 clones, approximately 93% of them seen just once; the ten biggest clones take up roughly 0.51%. This entry is derived from a study of T cell responses to AZD1222 COVID-19 vaccine. The study's findings and limits: Most donors were white British, females outnumbered males, and clonal diversity was possibly underestimated. Seropositive status at baseline applied to only 6 or 7 AZD1222 recipients.

This clonotype originated in an adult in good health. This chain uses TRBV7-2 with TRBJ2-1, with D perhaps matching TRBD2 (5 bases). The sample was peripheral blood, taken on day 0 of AZD1222 vaccination. This chain's CDR3 is CASSLENGIPPIEQFF. In DNA form, the CDR3 reads TGTGCCAGCAGCTTAGAGAACGGGATACCCCCAATTGAGCAGTTCTTC.